The rows below give T cell receptor beta chains drawn from one sample of a study of cytomegalovirus exposure and HLA in healthy donors. Data came from immunoSEQ multiplex PCR; TCRdb stores just in-frame clones and leaves some out. Its table records around 200,000 clones. What was sequenced was PBMCs. The receptor source for this set is a girl aged 2-10 years in good health and CMV-seropositive. CDR3s include the opening cysteine and the closing phenylalanine or tryptophan. Fields, in order: D gene, J gene, V gene, CDR3 protein, CDR3 DNA. A D gene is named only where the DNA matches it firmly.

TRBD2	TRBJ2-1	TRBV15	CATSRAGSGRGNEQFF	TGTGCCACCAGCAGAGCCGGGAGCGGGAGAGGCAATGAGCAGTTCTTC
-	TRBJ1-2	TRBV9	CASSVDSSVNYGYTF	TGTGCCAGCAGCGTGGACAGTTCAGTTAACTATGGCTACACCTTC
-	TRBJ2-7	TRBV5-1	CASSLGTLSYEQYF	TGCGCCAGCAGCTTGGGGACTCTCTCCTACGAGCAGTACTTC
-	TRBJ2-7	TRBV10-1	CASSERGVSSEQYF	TGCGCCAGCAGTGAAAGGGGCGTTAGTTCCGAGCAGTACTTC
TRBD1	TRBJ1-1	TRBV5-6	CASTRFDRENTEAFF	TGTGCCAGCACAAGATTCGACAGGGAGAACACTGAAGCTTTCTTT
-	TRBJ2-1	TRBV6-5	CASIQNNEQFF	TGTGCCAGCATCCAAAACAATGAGCAGTTCTTC
-	TRBJ1-2	TRBV29-1	CSVPATGTYGYTF	TGCAGCGTTCCCGCAACAGGAACCTATGGCTACACCTTC
-	TRBJ2-7	TRBV27	CASSLSWQGEQYF	TGTGCCAGCAGTTTATCGTGGCAGGGCGAGCAGTACTTC
-	TRBJ1-1	TRBV28	CASPQGPNTEAFF	TGTGCCAGCCCACAGGGACCTAACACTGAAGCTTTCTTT
TRBD2	TRBJ2-5	TRBV5-4	CASSLDGLAGGRGETQYF	TGTGCCAGCAGCTTGGATGGACTAGCGGGAGGTAGGGGAGAGACCCAGTACTTC
-	TRBJ2-2	TRBV14	CASSKRTQVSNTGELFF	TGTGCCAGCAGCAAACGGACACAAGTATCGAACACCGGGGAGCTGTTTTTT
TRBD2	TRBJ2-3	TRBV28	CASSLLAGLTNTQYF	TGTGCCAGCAGTTTACTAGCGGGGCTCACCAATACGCAGTATTTT
TRBD2	TRBJ2-7	TRBV6-5	CASKPGTSGKPEQYF	TGTGCCAGCAAACCGGGGACTAGCGGGAAGCCCGAGCAGTACTTC
TRBD1	TRBJ1-4	TRBV11-3	CASSLDSRDRGLDEKLFF	TGTGCCAGCAGCTTGGACTCCCGGGACAGGGGTTTAGATGAAAAACTGTTTTTT
-	TRBJ2-7	TRBV10-2	CASSGDYEQYF	TGCGCCAGCAGTGGAGACTACGAGCAGTACTTC
-	TRBJ1-5	TRBV10-2	CASSEASNQPQHF	TGCGCCAGCAGTGAGGCGAGCAATCAGCCCCAGCATTTT
TRBD1	TRBJ1-1	TRBV6-6	CASRTGADTEAFF	TGTGCCAGCAGGACAGGGGCGGACACTGAAGCTTTCTTT
-	TRBJ2-2	TRBV5-1	CASSLGFRTGGELFF	TGCGCCAGCAGCTTAGGCTTCCGAACAGGCGGGGAGCTGTTTTTT
TRBD1	TRBJ1-2	TRBV7-3	CASSSDPGTVYGYTF	TGTGCCAGCAGCTCGGATCCCGGGACAGTATATGGCTACACCTTC
TRBD1	TRBJ1-1	TRBV5-7	CASSSSGTGVDYTEAFF	TGTGCCAGCAGCTCATCCGGGACAGGGGTAGATTACACTGAAGCTTTCTTT
-	TRBJ2-2	TRBV28	CAMSRGTNTGELFF	TGTGCCATGTCCAGGGGCACGAACACCGGGGAGCTGTTTTTT
-	TRBJ1-4	TRBV28	CASSLGTGSPGIFGKLFF	TGTGCCAGCAGTTTAGGGACTGGGTCTCCAGGGATCTTCGGAAAACTGTTTTTT
-	TRBJ1-1	TRBV27	CASSFQGGTEAFF	TGTGCCAGCAGTTTTCAGGGAGGCACTGAAGCTTTCTTT
TRBD2	TRBJ2-3	TRBV15	CATSTPRLAGVADTQYF	TGTGCCACCAGCACCCCGAGACTAGCGGGAGTGGCAGATACGCAGTATTTT
TRBD2	TRBJ2-3	TRBV7-2	CASSLAATSASTDTQYF	TGTGCCAGCAGCTTAGCGGCGACTAGCGCTAGCACAGATACGCAGTATTTT
-	TRBJ1-2	TRBV6-5	CASSYSGARVTWGYTF	TGTGCCAGCAGTTACTCGGGGGCCAGGGTGACGTGGGGCTACACCTTC
-	TRBJ2-7	TRBV29-1	CSVVPTGPTEQYF	TGCAGCGTTGTCCCAACAGGGCCTACCGAGCAGTACTTC
-	TRBJ2-1	TRBV15	CATSRVGARGGSSYNEQFF	TGTGCCACCAGCAGAGTTGGGGCTAGGGGGGGCAGCTCCTACAATGAGCAGTTCTTC
-	TRBJ2-7	TRBV27	CACDRFYEQYF	TGTGCCTGCGACAGGTTCTACGAGCAGTACTTC
TRBD2	TRBJ2-1	TRBV10-3	CAISGAETSGFEQFF	TGTGCCATCAGTGGAGCAGAGACTAGCGGGTTTGAGCAGTTCTTC
-	TRBJ2-7	TRBV14	CASSARQYSSYEQYF	TGTGCCAGCAGCGCGAGACAGTATAGCTCCTACGAGCAGTACTTC
-	TRBJ1-1	TRBV29-1	CSVVAALDTEAFF	TGCAGCGTTGTTGCAGCGTTGGACACTGAAGCTTTCTTT
-	TRBJ2-7	TRBV7-9	CASSLISGVYEQYF	TGTGCCAGCAGCTTAATCTCAGGGGTCTACGAGCAGTACTTC
-	TRBJ2-5	TRBV28	CASSLGFGLLASQETQYF	TGTGCCAGCAGTTTAGGTTTCGGGCTCCTAGCGAGTCAAGAGACCCAGTACTTC
-	TRBJ2-7	TRBV11-2	CASSRGYEQYF	TGTGCCAGCAGCCGGGGGTACGAGCAGTACTTC
-	TRBJ2-2	TRBV5-4	CASSSKVGPGELFF	TGTGCCAGCAGCTCCAAGGTTGGGCCCGGGGAGCTGTTTTTT
TRBD2	TRBJ2-7	TRBV29-1	CSVSKAGGHEQYF	TGCAGCGTTTCTAAAGCGGGAGGACACGAGCAGTACTTC
-	TRBJ2-3	TRBV10-2	CASSPRGTDTQYF	TGCGCCAGCAGTCCCAGGGGCACAGATACGCAGTATTTT
TRBD2	TRBJ2-7	TRBV7-9	CASSLSGSTYEQYF	TGTGCCAGCAGCCTTAGCGGGAGCACCTACGAGCAGTACTTC
-	TRBJ1-1	TRBV7-8	CASSPGRRNTEAFF	TGTGCCAGCAGCCCTGGCCGCAGGAACACTGAAGCTTTCTTT
-	TRBJ1-2	TRBV6-5	CASSYSGVGGYTF	TGTGCCAGCAGTTACTCGGGAGTCGGAGGCTACACCTTC
-	TRBJ1-1	TRBV7-8	CASSPGGAGVGEAFF	TGTGCCAGCAGCCCGGGAGGGGCGGGGGTGGGTGAAGCTTTCTTT
-	TRBJ1-1	TRBV19	CASSALGAEAFF	TGTGCCAGTAGTGCCTTAGGGGCTGAAGCTTTCTTT
-	TRBJ1-1	TRBV7-2	CASSIWGGAEAFF	TGTGCCAGCAGCATCTGGGGGGGAGCTGAAGCTTTCTTT
-	TRBJ1-2	TRBV29-1	CSVAGGELSGYTF	TGCAGCGTTGCAGGAGGGGAACTCTCTGGCTACACCTTC
-	TRBJ1-5	TRBV19	CASSISAYSNQPQHF	TGTGCCAGTAGTATATCTGCGTATAGCAATCAGCCCCAGCATTTT
-	TRBJ1-2	TRBV28	CAITAGGFNYGYTF	TGTGCCATCACCGCCGGGGGGTTCAACTATGGCTACACCTTC
-	TRBJ1-4	TRBV29-1	CSVVSPGEKLFF	TGCAGCGTTGTCTCTCCGGGTGAAAAACTGTTTTTT
TRBD1	TRBJ1-5	TRBV28	CASTQAGTGVLNQPQHF	TGTGCCAGCACCCAGGCCGGGACAGGGGTTCTTAATCAGCCCCAGCATTTT
TRBD2	TRBJ2-1	TRBV10-3	CAISDQLAGISYNEQFF	TGTGCCATCAGTGATCAACTAGCGGGGATCTCCTACAATGAGCAGTTCTTC
-	TRBJ1-1	TRBV6-7	CASPDMTNTEAFF	TGTGCCAGCCCCGACATGACGAACACTGAAGCTTTCTTT
-	TRBJ1-2	TRBV6-5	CASSFGGGFGYTF	TGTGCCAGCAGTTTCGGGGGGGGGTTTGGCTACACCTTC
-	TRBJ2-6	TRBV10-3	CAISDLVADSGANVLTF	TGTGCCATCAGTGACCTAGTAGCTGACTCTGGGGCCAACGTCCTGACTTTC
TRBD2	TRBJ2-7	TRBV27	CASSLSLAGDYEQYF	TGTGCCAGCAGTCTCAGCCTAGCGGGGGATTACGAGCAGTACTTC
-	TRBJ2-3	TRBV14	CASSPARGLLGTDTQYF	TGTGCCAGCAGCCCCGCCCGCGGTCTTTTAGGCACAGATACGCAGTATTTT
-	TRBJ1-1	TRBV21-1	CASSKLRQLEAFF	TGTGCCAGCAGCAAACTGAGACAGTTGGAAGCTTTCTTT
-	TRBJ1-5	TRBV28	CASSSRVQYSNQPQHF	TGTGCCAGCAGTTCCCGGGTCCAATATAGCAATCAGCCCCAGCATTTT
-	TRBJ1-5	TRBV23-1	CASRPDRTSNQPQHF	TGCGCCAGCAGACCCGACAGGACGAGCAATCAGCCCCAGCATTTT